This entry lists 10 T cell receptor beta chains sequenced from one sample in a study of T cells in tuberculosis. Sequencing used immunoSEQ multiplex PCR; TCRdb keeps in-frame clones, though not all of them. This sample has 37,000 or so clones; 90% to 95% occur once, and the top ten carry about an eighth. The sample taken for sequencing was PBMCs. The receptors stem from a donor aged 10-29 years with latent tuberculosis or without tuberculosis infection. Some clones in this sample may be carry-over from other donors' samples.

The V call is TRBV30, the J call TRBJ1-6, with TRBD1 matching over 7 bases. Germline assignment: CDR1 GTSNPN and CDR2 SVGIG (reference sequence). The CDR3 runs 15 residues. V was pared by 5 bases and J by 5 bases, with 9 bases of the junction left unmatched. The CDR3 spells CAWGQLDRNNSPLHF. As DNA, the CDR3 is TGTGCCTGGGGTCAGCTGGACAGGAATAATTCACCCCTCCACTTT.

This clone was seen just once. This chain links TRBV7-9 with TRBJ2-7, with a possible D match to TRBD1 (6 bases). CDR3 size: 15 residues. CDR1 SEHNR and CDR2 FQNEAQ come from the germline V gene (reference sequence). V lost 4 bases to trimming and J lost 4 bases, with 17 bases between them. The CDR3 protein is CASSSGDIHGYEQYF. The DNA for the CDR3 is TGTGCCAGCAGCTCCGGGGACATCCACGGGTACGAGCAGTACTTC.

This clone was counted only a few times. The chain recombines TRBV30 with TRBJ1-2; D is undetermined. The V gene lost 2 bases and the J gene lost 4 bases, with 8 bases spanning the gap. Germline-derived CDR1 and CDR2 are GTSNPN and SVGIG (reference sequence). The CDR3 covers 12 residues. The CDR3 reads CAWSLNSYGYTF. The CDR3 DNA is TGTGCCTGGAGTCTAAACAGCTATGGCTACACCTTC.

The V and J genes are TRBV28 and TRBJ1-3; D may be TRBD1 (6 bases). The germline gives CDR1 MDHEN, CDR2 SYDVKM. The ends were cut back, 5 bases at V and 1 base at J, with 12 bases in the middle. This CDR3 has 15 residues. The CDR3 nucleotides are TGTGCCAGCAGTCCCGACAGGCAATCTGGAAACACCATATATTTT. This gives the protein CASSPDRQSGNTIYF.

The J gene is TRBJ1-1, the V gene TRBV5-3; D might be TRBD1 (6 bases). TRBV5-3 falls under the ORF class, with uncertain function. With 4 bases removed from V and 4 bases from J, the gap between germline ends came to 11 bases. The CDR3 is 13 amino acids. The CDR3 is CARSIQGCTEAFF. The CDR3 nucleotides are TGTGCCAGAAGCATACAGGGTTGCACTGAAGCTTTCTTT.

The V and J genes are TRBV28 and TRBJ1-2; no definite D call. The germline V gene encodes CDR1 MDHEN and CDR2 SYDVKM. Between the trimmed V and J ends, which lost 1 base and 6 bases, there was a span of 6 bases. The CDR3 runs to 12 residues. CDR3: CASSLFQDGYTF. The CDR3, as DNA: TGTGCCAGCAGTTTATTCCAGGATGGCTACACCTTC.

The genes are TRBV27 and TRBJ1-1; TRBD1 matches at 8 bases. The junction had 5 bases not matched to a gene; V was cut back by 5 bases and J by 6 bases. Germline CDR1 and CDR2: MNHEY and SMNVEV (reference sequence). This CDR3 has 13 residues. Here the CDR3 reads CASSTTGGPEAFF. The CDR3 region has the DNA TGTGCCAGCAGTACTACAGGGGGACCTGAAGCTTTCTTT.

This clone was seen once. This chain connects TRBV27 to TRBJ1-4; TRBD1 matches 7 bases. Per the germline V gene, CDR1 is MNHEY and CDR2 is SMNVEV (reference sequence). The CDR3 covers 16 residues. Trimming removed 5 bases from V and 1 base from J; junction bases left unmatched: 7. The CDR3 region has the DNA TGTGCCAGCAGTGCGACAGGGAGGAGAACTAATGAAAAACTGTTTTTT. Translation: CASSATGRRTNEKLFF. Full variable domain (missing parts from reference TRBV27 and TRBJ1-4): EAQVTQNPRYLITVTGKKLTVTCSQNMNHEYMSWYRQDPGLGLRQIYYSMNVEVTDKGDVPEGYKVSRKEKRNFPLILESPSPNQTSLYFCASSATGRRTNEKLFFGSGTQLSVL.

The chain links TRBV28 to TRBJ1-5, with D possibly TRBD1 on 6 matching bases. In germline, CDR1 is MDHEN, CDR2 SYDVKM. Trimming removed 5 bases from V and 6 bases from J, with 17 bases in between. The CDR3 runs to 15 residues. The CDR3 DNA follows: TGTGCCAGCAGTGGGGGGGGCCAGGGGCCTCAGCCCCAGCATTTT. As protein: CASSGGGQGPQPQHF.

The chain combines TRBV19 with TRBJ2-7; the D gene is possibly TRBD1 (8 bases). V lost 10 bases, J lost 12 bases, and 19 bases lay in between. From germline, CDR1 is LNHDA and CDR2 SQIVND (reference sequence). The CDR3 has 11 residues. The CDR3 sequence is CATHRGGVWYF. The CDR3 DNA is TGTGCCACCCACAGGGGGGGGGTATGGTACTTC.